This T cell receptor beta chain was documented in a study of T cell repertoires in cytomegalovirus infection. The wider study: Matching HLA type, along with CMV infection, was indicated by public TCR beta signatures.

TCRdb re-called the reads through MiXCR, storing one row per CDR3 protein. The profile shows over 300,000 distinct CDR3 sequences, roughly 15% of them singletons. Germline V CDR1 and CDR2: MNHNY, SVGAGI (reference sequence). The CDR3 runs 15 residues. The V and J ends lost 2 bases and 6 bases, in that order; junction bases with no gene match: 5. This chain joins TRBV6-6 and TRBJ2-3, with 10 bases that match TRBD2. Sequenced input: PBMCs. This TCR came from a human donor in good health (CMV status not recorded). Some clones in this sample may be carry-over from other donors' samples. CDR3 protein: CASSYVKRGGDTQYF. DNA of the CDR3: TGTGCCAGCAGTTACGTTAAGCGGGGGGGTGATACGCAGTATTTT.